The 12 T cell receptor beta chains in this list originate from one sample, sequenced in a study of blood T cell repertoires in COVID-19. The protocol was immunoSEQ multiplex PCR, while the TCRdb copy is restricted to in-frame clones and leaves out a portion. Among about 130,000 clones listed, around 83% were seen once. The sequenced sample was peripheral blood. The receptors come from a woman aged 45 to 65 with acute or convalescent COVID-19.

The chain employs TRBV6-1 and TRBJ1-2, with D possibly being TRBD1 (6 bases). The CDR3 loop spans 14 amino acids. V was pared by 3 bases and J by 7 bases, with 15 bases between. Per the germline V gene, CDR1 is MNHNS and CDR2 is SASEGT. The CDR3 nucleotides read TGTGCCAGCAGTGATTCCGGGACAAGCTTTGGCTACACCTTC. Protein: CASSDSGTSFGYTF.

The V call is TRBV19, the J call TRBJ1-5; the D is unclear. CDR1 LNHDA and CDR2 SQIVND come from the germline V gene (reference sequence). The CDR3 sequence is 16 residues long. With 7 bases removed from V and 0 bases from J, the gap between germline ends came to 16 bases. The DNA of the CDR3 is TGTGCCAGTACCAAGAGTGCGCAACCTAGCAATCAGCCCCAGCATTTT. Translating gives CASTKSAQPSNQPQHF.

The sample holds a few counts of this clone. The rearrangement uses TRBV2 and TRBJ2-1; 12 bases line up with TRBD2. V lost 4 bases to trimming and J lost 10 bases; unmatched junction nucleotides: 8. This CDR3 spans 15 amino acids. In germline, CDR1 is SNHLY, CDR2 FYNNEI. The CDR3 sequence is CASSARTSGAREQFF. In nucleotides, the CDR3 is TGTGCCAGCAGTGCCCGGACTAGCGGGGCCAGGGAGCAGTTCTTC.

This clone has just one count. This chain connects TRBV29-1 to TRBJ1-1; 9 nucleotides align to TRBD1. CDR1 is SQVTM and CDR2 is ANQGSEA in the germline V gene. Unmatched junction bases numbered 4, after V lost 7 bases and J lost 7 bases. CDR3 size: 11 residues. The CDR3 DNA is TGCAGCGGTGGGGGACAGGGTGAAGCTTTCTTT. It encodes CSGGGQGEAFF.

The chain carries TRBV12-3 or TRBV12-4 and TRBJ2-3, with 8 positions matching TRBD1. With V trimmed by 6 bases and J by 5 bases, 4 bases remained unmatched. This CDR3 spans 13 amino acids. Written as DNA, the CDR3 is TGTGCCAGCAGAAGGACAGGGAAAGATACGCAGTATTTT. It codes for CASRRTGKDTQYF.

About this clone: Given a much more abundant clone one base away, this may be a read error. The chain is built from TRBV11-2 and TRBJ1-1; 7 bases map to TRBD1. Germline V gives CDR1 SGHAT, CDR2 FQNNGV. J was trimmed by 1 base and V by 5 bases; bases with no gene match: 1. The CDR3 is made up of 13 amino acids. This chain's CDR3 is CASSRDRNTEAFF. The CDR3 coding sequence is TGTGCCAGCAGCCGGGACAGGAACACTGAAGCTTTCTTT. Variable domain in full (rest from reference TRBV11-2 and TRBJ1-1): EAGVAQSPRYKIIEKRQSVAFWCNPISGHATLYWYQQILGQGPKLLIQFQNNGVVDDSQLPKDRFSAERLKGVDSTLKIQPAKLEDSAVYLCASSRDRNTEAFFGQGTRLTVV.

This rearrangement joins TRBV4-1 to TRBJ2-2, with D perhaps matching TRBD2 (5 bases). The V gene's germline CDR1 is MGHRA and CDR2 YSYEKL. The CDR3 totals 15 residues. The V end was cut by 0 bases, the J end by 5 bases, with 10 bases between. The CDR3 spells CASSQDPGVTGELFF. The CDR3 nucleotides read TGCGCCAGCAGCCAAGATCCCGGGGTAACCGGGGAGCTGTTTTTT.

This chain joins TRBV29-1 and TRBJ1-4; 7 nucleotides match TRBD1. CDR1 SQVTM and CDR2 ANQGSEA come from the germline V gene. The CDR3 has 13 amino acids. V was clipped by 7 bases and J by 8 bases; unmatched bases: 10. CDR3 loop: CSADRVGGEKLFF. CDR3 nucleotide sequence: TGCAGCGCCGACAGGGTAGGGGGAGAAAAACTGTTTTTT. Using reference TRBV29-1 and TRBJ1-4 for the parts outside the CDR3, the full variable domain is SAVISQKPSRDICQRGTSLTIQCQVDSQVTMMFWYRQQPGQSLTLIATANQGSEATYESGFVIDKFPISRPNLTFSTLTVSNMSPEDSSIYLCSADRVGGEKLFFGSGTQLSVL.

This clone came up once. The chain employs TRBV5-8 and TRBJ1-3; the match to TRBD1 covers 12 bases. Germline CDR1 is SGHTS and CDR2 is YDEGEE. The V gene end was trimmed by 2 bases and the J gene end by 11 bases; junction bases not matched to a gene: 11. The CDR3 totals 16 residues. As DNA, the CDR3 is TGTGCCAGCAGCTTTTCTGGGGGACAGGGGGCGAGTTCCATATATTTT. Translating it yields CASSFSGGQGASSIYF.

This chain uses TRBV5-5 with TRBJ1-1; perhaps TRBD1 as D (6 bases). From germline, CDR1 is SGHKS and CDR2 YYEKEE (reference sequence). The germline V and J ends were trimmed by 2 bases and 2 bases, with 10 bases remaining between them. This CDR3 spans 14 amino acids. The chain's CDR3 is CASSLRTENTEAFF. Written as DNA, the CDR3 is TGTGCCAGCAGCTTAAGGACAGAAAACACTGAAGCTTTCTTT. Complete variable domain (other parts from reference TRBV5-5 and TRBJ1-1): DAGVTQSPTHLIKTRGQQVTLRCSPISGHKSVSWYQQVLGQGPQFIFQYYEKEERGRGNFPDRFSARQFPNYSSELNVNALLLGDSALYLCASSLRTENTEAFFGQGTRLTVV.

The V call is TRBV12-5, the J call TRBJ2-1, with 8 bases matching TRBD2. Germline trimming cut 2 bases from V and 0 bases from J; bases unmatched to any gene: 12. Germline-derived CDR1 and CDR2 are LGHNT and FRNRAP. The CDR3 has 19 residues. The CDR3 protein is CASGLPNSGGQSSYNEQFF. As DNA, the CDR3 is TGTGCTAGTGGTTTGCCAAATTCGGGAGGGCAGAGCTCCTACAATGAGCAGTTCTTC.

This clone was recorded once. The rearrangement links TRBV27 to TRBJ2-4; TRBD1 is a possible D gene (6 bases). V was cut by 3 bases and J by 0 bases, with 15 bases left in between. CDR3 length: 17 residues. Germline loops: CDR1 MNHEY, CDR2 SMNVEV (reference sequence). Here the CDR3 reads CASSFSRGPLAKNIQYF. CDR3 sequence (DNA): TGTGCCAGCAGTTTTTCCAGGGGACCACTAGCCAAAAACATTCAGTACTTC.